This passage covers 10 T cell receptor beta chains from one sample sequenced in a study of shared clonotypes between healthy human individuals. Terminally differentiated effector memory CD45RA+ cells were left out of the naive CD8 fraction, which was CD45RO-negative and positively selected for CCR7. Sequencing used immunoSEQ multiplex PCR; TCRdb keeps in-frame clones, though not all of them. The sample consists of about 2 million clones, about 94% of them appearing once. Sequencing was carried out using naive CD8+ T cells sorted from blood. Source of these receptors: a man younger than 35 in good health.

The chain carries TRBV7-6 and TRBJ2-1, with a possible D match to TRBD2 (7 bases). The CDR3 is 15 amino acids. Germline CDR1 is SGHVS and CDR2 is FNYEAQ. Trimming shortened V by 2 bases and J by 6 bases, and 14 bases separated the two germline ends. The CDR3 protein is CASSLSAGASNEQFF. Written as DNA, the CDR3 is TGTGCCAGCAGCTTAAGTGCGGGGGCGTCCAATGAGCAGTTCTTC. The variable domain in full, with the rest retrieved from reference TRBV7-6 and TRBJ2-1, is GAGVSQSPRYKVTKRGQDVALRCDPISGHVSLYWYRQALGQGPEFLTYFNYEAQQDKSGLPNDRFSAERPEGSISTLTIQRTEQRDSAMYRCASSLSAGASNEQFFGPGTRLTVL.

This chain connects TRBV18 to TRBJ1-5; D unresolved. Trimming pared 3 bases from V and 2 bases from J, leaving 8 bases between. This CDR3 is 14 amino acids long. The germline V gene encodes CDR1 KGHSH and CDR2 LQKENI. CDR3 bases: TGTGCCAGCTCACCGGGAGTGGGCAATCAGCCCCAGCATTTT. Translated: CASSPGVGNQPQHF.

The sample holds a few counts of this clone. Other DNA sequences in the same sample also yield this CDR3. The V and J genes are TRBV5-1 and TRBJ2-7, with TRBD1 identical over 7 bases. The CDR3 has 14 residues. Trimming at V came to 0 bases and at J to 2 bases, leaving 2 bases not matched to a gene. Looked up from germline, CDR1 is SGHRS and CDR2 is YFSETQ. In DNA, the CDR3 is TGCGCCAGCAGCTTGGACAGGGGTCCCTACGAGCAGTACTTC. It encodes CASSLDRGPYEQYF.

The count of this clone is one. The chain couples TRBV6-5 to TRBJ2-5; TRBD1 matches 9 bases. The V gene end was trimmed by 2 bases and the J gene end by 3 bases; junction bases not matched to a gene: 1. The CDR3 contains 14 residues. Germline CDR1 is MNHEY and CDR2 is SVGAGI. The CDR3 spells CASSYGTGKETQYF. DNA for the CDR3: TGTGCCAGCAGTTACGGGACAGGGAAAGAGACCCAGTACTTC.

The chain recombines TRBV7-9 with TRBJ2-5; 9 bases map to TRBD1. Trimming took 2 bases from V and 4 from J; bases not matched to a gene: 5. Germline values: CDR1 SEHNR, CDR2 FQNEAQ (reference sequence). The CDR3 totals 15 residues. CDR3 region: CASSLREDRGETQYF. CDR3 DNA sequence: TGTGCCAGCAGCTTACGGGAGGACAGGGGAGAGACCCAGTACTTC.

The chain joins TRBV5-8 to TRBJ1-2; 10 nucleotides align to TRBD1. Germline CDR1 and CDR2: SGHTS and YDEGEE. The CDR3 contains 16 residues. The V and J ends lost 4 bases and 2 bases, in that order; junction bases with no gene match: 8. CDR3 region: CASSPLKGQGNYGYTF. The CDR3 coding sequence is TGTGCCAGCAGCCCCCTTAAGGGACAGGGGAACTATGGCTACACCTTC. The variable domain in full, completed from reference TRBV5-8 and TRBJ1-2, reads EAGVTQSPTHLIKTRGQQATLRCSPISGHTSVYWYQQALGLGLQFLLWYDEGEERNRGNFPPRFSGRQFPNYSSELNVNALELEDSALYLCASSPLKGQGNYGYTFGSGTRLTVV.

In the case of this clone: A much more abundant neighbour one base away suggests this may be a read error. Other DNA variants within this sample encode the same CDR3. The rearrangement uses TRBV7-9 and TRBJ1-1, with D maybe TRBD1 (6 bases). Trimming shortened V by 3 bases and J by 4 bases, and 6 bases separated the two germline ends. The V gene's germline CDR1 is SEHNR and CDR2 FQNEAQ (reference sequence). The CDR3 is 12 residues long. The CDR3 loop is CASSLGATEAFF. In nucleotides, the CDR3 is TGTGCCAGCAGCTTGGGGGCCACTGAAGCTTTCTTT.

The chain joins TRBV9 to TRBJ1-2; D not resolved. CDR3 size: 12 residues. Looked up from germline, CDR1 is SGDLS and CDR2 is YYNGEE. The V and J ends lost 3 bases and 7 bases respectively, with 10 bases between them. CDR3 nucleotides: TGTGCCAGCAGCGACCAATGGGGTGGCTACACCTTC. Its translation is CASSDQWGGYTF.

The chain joins TRBV4-1 to TRBJ1-2, with unresolved D. The CDR3 contains 14 residues. Germline-derived CDR1 and CDR2 are MGHRA and YSYEKL. The ends were cut back, 5 bases at V and 4 bases at J, with 14 bases in the middle. CDR3 sequence: CASSASMTGYGYTF. The CDR3 nucleotides read TGCGCCAGCAGCGCCTCCATGACCGGCTATGGCTACACCTTC.

V usage is TRBV15 and J usage is TRBJ1-6; a weak D match, TRBD1 (6 bases). This CDR3 has 14 residues. V dropped 3 bases and J dropped 10 bases, with 13 bases sitting between them. Looked up from germline, CDR1 is LNHNV and CDR2 is YYDKDF (reference sequence). CDR3 nucleotide sequence: TGTGCCACCAGCAGTACAGGGTTGGGGTCACCCCTCCACTTT. Its translation is CATSSTGLGSPLHF. Full variable domain (remainder filled in from reference TRBV15 and TRBJ1-6): DAMVIQNPRYQVTQFGKPVTLSCSQTLNHNVMYWYQQKSSQAPKLLFHYYDKDFNNEADTPDNFQSRRPNTSFCFLDIRSPGLGDTAMYLCATSSTGLGSPLHFGNGTRLTVT.